Listed below are T cell receptor beta chains from one sample, sequenced in a study of beta chain features in type 1 diabetes. Clones were read by immunoSEQ multiplex PCR, and TCRdb kept only the in-frame ones, dropping some. The table lists 110,000 to 150,000 clones, about 7% of them singletons. What was sequenced was central memory CD4+ T cells from blood. The receptor source for this set is a woman in her thirties in good health. Each CDR3 is given with its conserved first and last residue. Fields, in order: V gene, J gene, D gene, clone size, CDR3 protein, CDR3 DNA. D genes are given only for firm matches. Size tells how often a clone was seen (once, few, many) or the class of an expanded clone, and some rows leave it out.

>TRBV9|TRBJ1-1|TRBD1|-
CASSVVDQGAITEAFF
TGTGCCAGCAGCGTAGTAGACCAGGGGGCAATCACTGAAGCTTTCTTT
>TRBV18|TRBJ1-1|TRBD1|-
CASSPRDRARSKAFEAFF
TGTGCCAGCTCACCACGGGACAGGGCTCGTAGTAAGGCCTTTGAAGCTTTCTTT
>TRBV7-2|TRBJ1-1|TRBD1|-
CASSPTGIEAFF
TGTGCCAGCAGCCCGACAGGGATTGAAGCTTTCTTT
>TRBV5-1|TRBJ2-1|-|-
CASSLAGARENEQFF
TGCGCCAGCAGCTTGGCGGGAGCGCGGGAAAATGAGCAGTTCTTC
>TRBV5-1|TRBJ2-7|-|few
CASSLNPGSHEQYF
TGCGCCAGCAGCTTGAACCCGGGTTCCCACGAGCAGTACTTC
>TRBV18|TRBJ2-7|TRBD1|-
CASSPRFTGDYEQYF
TGTGCCAGCTCACCAAGGTTCACAGGGGACTACGAGCAGTACTTC
>TRBV29-1|TRBJ2-1|TRBD2|many
CSVGKAGGSYNEQFF
TGCAGCGTTGGGAAAGCGGGAGGTTCCTACAATGAGCAGTTCTTC
>TRBV7-8|TRBJ2-3|-|few
CASSPFLTDTQYF
TGTGCCAGCAGCCCTTTTCTCACAGATACGCAGTATTTT
>TRBV27|TRBJ2-6|TRBD1|-
CASSPGQGAAGANVLTF
TGTGCCAGCAGTCCGGGACAGGGGGCGGCTGGGGCCAACGTCCTGACTTTC
>TRBV29-1|TRBJ2-5|TRBD1|many
CSERTGKETQYF
TGCAGCGAAAGGACAGGCAAAGAGACCCAGTACTTC
>TRBV4-3|TRBJ2-2|-|few
CASRPGGFVTGELFF
TGCGCCAGCCGTCCTGGGGGCTTTGTGACTGGGGAGCTGTTTTTT
>TRBV6-5|TRBJ1-5|TRBD1|once
CASSYSGTGDNQPQHF
TGTGCCAGCAGTTATTCCGGGACAGGAGACAATCAGCCCCAGCATTTT
>TRBV5-6|TRBJ2-5|TRBD2|few
CASSLSPSGLQETQYF
TGTGCCAGCAGCTTGTCTCCTAGCGGGCTGCAAGAGACCCAGTACTTC
>TRBV4-2|TRBJ2-1|-|-
CASSQGGGSSYNEQFF
TGTGCCAGCAGCCAGGGCGGTGGGAGCTCCTACAATGAGCAGTTCTTC
>TRBV7-8|TRBJ1-2|-|-
CASSPRTDRGYTF
TGTGCCAGCAGCCCCCGGACCGACAGGGGCTACACCTTC
>TRBV29-1|TRBJ2-2|-|many
CSVSGALNTGELFF
TGCAGCGTTTCAGGGGCTCTGAACACCGGGGAGCTGTTTTTT
>TRBV5-4|TRBJ2-5|-|-
CASSQESSGSQYF
TGTGCCAGCAGCCAAGAGAGTTCGGGGTCCCAGTACTTC
>TRBV5-1|TRBJ2-7|-|few
CASSSTGDYEQYF
TGCGCCAGCAGTTCCACGGGGGACTACGAGCAGTACTTC
>TRBV19|TRBJ1-3|-|-
CASSRGQKPGNTIYF
TGTGCCAGTAGTCGTGGACAGAAGCCTGGAAACACCATATATTTT
>TRBV6-6|TRBJ2-7|TRBD1|-
CASRRGTGYEQYF
TGTGCCAGCAGAAGAGGGACAGGCTACGAGCAGTACTTC
>TRBV7-7|TRBJ2-7|TRBD1|few
CASSLGTGRYEQYF
TGTGCTAGCAGCCTCGGGACAGGGCGGTACGAGCAGTACTTC
>TRBV11-2|TRBJ2-3|TRBD2|few
CASSLVHGLAGKKDTQYF
TGTGCCAGCAGCTTAGTTCACGGACTAGCGGGAAAGAAAGATACGCAGTATTTT
>TRBV7-9|TRBJ2-1|TRBD2|few
CASSGGGPAGEWFF
TGTGCCAGCAGCGGGGGGGGGCCAGCGGGAGAGTGGTTCTTC
>TRBV4-2|TRBJ2-1|TRBD2|few
CASSQAAREGNNEQFF
TGTGCCAGCAGCCAAGCGGCGCGGGAGGGAAACAATGAGCAGTTCTTC
>TRBV2|TRBJ1-5|TRBD1|-
CAYRDRENQPQHF
TGTGCCTACCGGGACAGGGAGAATCAGCCCCAGCATTTT